This T cell receptor (beta chain) was retrieved from a study of T-cell reconstitution after alpha-beta-depleted transplantation in children. The CDR3 sequence is 14 residues long. The junction had 4 bases not matched to a gene; V was cut back by 2 bases and J by 5 bases. CDR1 and CDR2 from the germline V gene are DFQATT and SNEGSKA (reference sequence). The library targeted TCRbeta and was prepared with unique molecular identifiers. TCRdb reanalysed the PCR reads using MiXCR and keeps one entry per CDR3 protein. The sample carries hundreds of thousands of distinct CDR3 sequences, 16% recorded once. This clonotype was counted at least ten times.

The sample in question was PBMCs from the stem cell graft donor, obtained from the stem cell graft. The chain combines TRBV20-1 with TRBJ2-7, with 12 bases fitting TRBD2. The clonotype originates from a human donor who donated a stem cell graft to a child with acute myeloid leukemia. DNA of the CDR3: TGCAGTGCTAGACCGGGACTAGCGGGCGACGAGCAGTACTTC. Residues: CSARPGLAGDEQYF.